The 5 T cell receptor beta chains listed next were all sequenced from one sample in a study of blood T cell repertoires in COVID-19. Method: immunoSEQ multiplex PCR; TCRdb's copy keeps in-frame clones and lacks some. Among 95,000 to 110,000 clones listed, over 70% were seen once. The source material was peripheral blood. These receptors were taken from a human donor in a cohort sampled during active or convalescent COVID-19.

This clone was recorded once. This chain joins TRBV6-4 and TRBJ2-3; a weak D match, TRBD2 (6 bases). Germline assignment: CDR1 MRHNA and CDR2 SNTAGT. CDR3 size: 14 residues. V was cut by 6 bases and J by 2 bases, with 12 bases left in between. Written as DNA, the CDR3 is TGTGCCAGCAGCCTGCGGGGTTACACAGATACGCAGTATTTT. This encodes CASSLRGYTDTQYF.

This chain connects TRBV9 to TRBJ2-3; a possible D gene is TRBD2 (7 bases). Trimming took off 4 bases at V and 4 bases at J, with 25 bases between the two ends. Per the germline V gene, CDR1 is SGDLS and CDR2 is YYNGEE. The CDR3 covers 18 residues. The CDR3 nucleotides read TGTGCCAGCAGCCCCCTGGTGGGGCGGAGGGGGGGGTCAGATACGCAGTATTTT. Its translation is CASSPLVGRRGGSDTQYF.

The table lists this clone with a count of one. This chain connects TRBV9 to TRBJ1-2; perhaps TRBD1 as D (5 bases). The germline V gene encodes CDR1 SGDLS and CDR2 YYNGEE. The CDR3 sequence is 15 residues long. The V end lost 4 bases, the J end lost 6 bases, and 19 bases lay between the germline ends. The DNA for the CDR3 is TGTGCCAGCAGCCCCCGCGGGACCCCCCTAGATGGCTACACCTTC. Amino acid sequence: CASSPRGTPLDGYTF.

The chain has TRBV7-6 and TRBJ2-5, with a tentative D call TRBD1 (5 bases). This CDR3 region has 15 residues. Trimming pared 0 bases from V and 1 base from J, leaving 9 bases between. The germline V gene encodes CDR1 SGHVS and CDR2 FNYEAQ. CDR3 residues: CASSLAGAIQETQYF. CDR3 DNA: TGTGCCAGCAGCTTAGCAGGGGCCATCCAAGAGACCCAGTACTTC.

As DNA, the CDR3 is TGCGCCAGCAGTTCCGGAGGGAGGGGTACTAACTATGGCTACACCTTC. Its translation: CASSSGGRGTNYGYTF. V and J are TRBV10-2 and TRBJ1-2; maybe TRBD1 (5 bases). The germline V gene encodes CDR1 WSHSY and CDR2 SAAADI. Trimming shortened V by 5 bases and J by 0 bases, and 16 bases separated the two germline ends. This CDR3 has 16 amino acids.